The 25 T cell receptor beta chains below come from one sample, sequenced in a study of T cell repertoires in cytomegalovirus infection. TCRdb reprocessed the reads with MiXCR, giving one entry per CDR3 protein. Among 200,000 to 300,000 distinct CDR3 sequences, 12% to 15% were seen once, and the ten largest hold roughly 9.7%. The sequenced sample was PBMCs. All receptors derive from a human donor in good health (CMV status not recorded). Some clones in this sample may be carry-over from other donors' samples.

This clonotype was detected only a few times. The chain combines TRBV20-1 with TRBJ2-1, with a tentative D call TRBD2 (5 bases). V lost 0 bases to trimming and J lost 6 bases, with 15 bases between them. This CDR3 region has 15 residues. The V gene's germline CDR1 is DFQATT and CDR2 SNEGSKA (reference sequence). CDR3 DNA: TGCAGTGCTAGAGATGGCGTGGGAGATTTCAATGAGCAGTTCTTC. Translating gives CSARDGVGDFNEQFF.

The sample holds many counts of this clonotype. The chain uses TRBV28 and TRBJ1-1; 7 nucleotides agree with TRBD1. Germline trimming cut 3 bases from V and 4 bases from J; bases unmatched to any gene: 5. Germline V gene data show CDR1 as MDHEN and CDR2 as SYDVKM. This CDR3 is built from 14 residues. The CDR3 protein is CASSFQGGGTEAFF. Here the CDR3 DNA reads TGTGCCAGCAGTTTCCAGGGGGGAGGCACTGAAGCTTTCTTT.

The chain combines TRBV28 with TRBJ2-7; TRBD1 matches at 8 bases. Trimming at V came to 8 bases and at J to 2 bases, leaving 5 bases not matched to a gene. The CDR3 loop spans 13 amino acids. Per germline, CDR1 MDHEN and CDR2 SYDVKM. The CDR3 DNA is TGTGCCAGCTTAGCGGACAGGGCCTACGAGCAGTACTTC. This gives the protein CASLADRAYEQYF.

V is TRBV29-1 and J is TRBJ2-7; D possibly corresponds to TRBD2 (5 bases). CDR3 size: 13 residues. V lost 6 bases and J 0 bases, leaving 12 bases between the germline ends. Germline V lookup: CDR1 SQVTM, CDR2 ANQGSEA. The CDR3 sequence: CSVRSGYSYEQYF. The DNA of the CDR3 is TGCAGCGTCCGCAGCGGCTACTCCTACGAGCAGTACTTC.

CDR3 coding DNA: TGTGCCAGCAGCTACCCACAGGGACTCAATCAGCCCCAGCATTTT. This codes for CASSYPQGLNQPQHF. This chain connects TRBV6-2 or TRBV6-3 to TRBJ1-5, with D possibly TRBD1 on 6 matching bases. CDR1 is MNHEY and CDR2 is SVGEGT in the germline V gene. The CDR3 spans 15 residues. Deletions cut 6 bases from V and 3 bases from J, with 15 bases between.

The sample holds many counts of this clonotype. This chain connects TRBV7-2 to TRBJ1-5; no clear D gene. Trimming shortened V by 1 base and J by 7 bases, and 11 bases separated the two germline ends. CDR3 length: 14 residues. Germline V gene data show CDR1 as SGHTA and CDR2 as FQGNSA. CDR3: CASSLDLGRQPQHF. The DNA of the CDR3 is TGTGCCAGCAGCTTAGACCTAGGGCGGCAGCCCCAGCATTTT.

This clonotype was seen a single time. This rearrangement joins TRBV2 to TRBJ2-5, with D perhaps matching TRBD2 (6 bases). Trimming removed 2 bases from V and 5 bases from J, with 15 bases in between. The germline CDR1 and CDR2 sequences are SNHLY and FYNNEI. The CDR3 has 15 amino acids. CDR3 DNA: TGTGCCAGCAGTGAAAGGCTAGGGAGCGGGGAGACCCAGTACTTC. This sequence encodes CASSERLGSGETQYF.

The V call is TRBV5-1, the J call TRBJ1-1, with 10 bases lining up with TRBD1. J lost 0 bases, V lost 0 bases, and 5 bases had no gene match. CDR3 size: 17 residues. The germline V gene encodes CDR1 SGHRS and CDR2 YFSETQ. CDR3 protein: CASSLVGTGALNTEAFF. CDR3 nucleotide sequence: TGCGCCAGCAGCTTGGTCGGGACAGGGGCCTTGAACACTGAAGCTTTCTTT.

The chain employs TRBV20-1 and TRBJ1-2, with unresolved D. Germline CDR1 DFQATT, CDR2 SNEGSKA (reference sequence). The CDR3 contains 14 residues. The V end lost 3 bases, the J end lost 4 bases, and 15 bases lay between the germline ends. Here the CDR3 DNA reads TGCAGTGCTAGCCTGGAGGGATACCCCTATGGCTACACCTTC. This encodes CSASLEGYPYGYTF.

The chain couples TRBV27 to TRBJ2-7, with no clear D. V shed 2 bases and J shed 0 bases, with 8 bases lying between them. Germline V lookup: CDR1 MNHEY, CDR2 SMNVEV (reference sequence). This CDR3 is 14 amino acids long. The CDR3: CASSLNWDSYEQYF. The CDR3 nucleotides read TGTGCCAGCAGTTTAAATTGGGACTCCTACGAGCAGTACTTC.

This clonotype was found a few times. The CDR3 reads CASSIAGYRTMNTEAFF. The CDR3 DNA sequence: TGTGCCAGTAGTATAGCGGGGTATCGAACGATGAACACTGAAGCTTTCTTT. The chain uses TRBV19 and TRBJ1-1; D is unclear. Trimming removed 1 base from V and 0 bases from J, with 15 bases in between. Germline V gene lookup returns CDR1 LNHDA and CDR2 SQIVND (reference sequence). The CDR3 extends over 17 amino acids.

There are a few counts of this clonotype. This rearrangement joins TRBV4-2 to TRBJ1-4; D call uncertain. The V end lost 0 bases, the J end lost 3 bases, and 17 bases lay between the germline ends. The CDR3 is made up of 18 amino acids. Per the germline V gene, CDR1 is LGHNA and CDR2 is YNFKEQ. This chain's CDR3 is CASSQDAQALGSNEKLFF. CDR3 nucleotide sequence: TGTGCCAGCAGCCAAGATGCCCAGGCCTTGGGGTCTAATGAAAAACTGTTTTTT.

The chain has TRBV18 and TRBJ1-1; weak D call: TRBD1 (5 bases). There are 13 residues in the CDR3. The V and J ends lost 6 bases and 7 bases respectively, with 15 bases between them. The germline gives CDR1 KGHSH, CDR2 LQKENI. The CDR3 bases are TGTGCCAGCTCCCCCCAGGGTGCTGGTGAAGCTTTCTTT. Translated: CASSPQGAGEAFF.

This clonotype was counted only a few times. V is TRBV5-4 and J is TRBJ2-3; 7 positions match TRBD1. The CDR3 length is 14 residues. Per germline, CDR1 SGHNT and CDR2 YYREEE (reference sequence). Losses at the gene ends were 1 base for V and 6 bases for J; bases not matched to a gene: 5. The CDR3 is CASSLSQQGDTQYF. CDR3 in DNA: TGTGCCAGCAGCTTGTCTCAACAGGGGGATACGCAGTATTTT.

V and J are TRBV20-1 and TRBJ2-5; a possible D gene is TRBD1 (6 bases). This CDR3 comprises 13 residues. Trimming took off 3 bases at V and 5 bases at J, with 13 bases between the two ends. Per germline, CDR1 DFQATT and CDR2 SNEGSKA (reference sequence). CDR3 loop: CSASHGTSETQYF. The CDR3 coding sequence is TGCAGTGCTAGCCACGGGACATCTGAGACCCAGTACTTC.

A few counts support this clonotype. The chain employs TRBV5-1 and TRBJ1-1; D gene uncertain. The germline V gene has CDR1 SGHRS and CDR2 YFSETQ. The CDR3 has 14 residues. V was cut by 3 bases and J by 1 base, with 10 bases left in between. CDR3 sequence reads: CASSSKDWNTEAFF. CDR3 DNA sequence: TGCGCCAGCAGCTCAAAGGACTGGAACACTGAAGCTTTCTTT.

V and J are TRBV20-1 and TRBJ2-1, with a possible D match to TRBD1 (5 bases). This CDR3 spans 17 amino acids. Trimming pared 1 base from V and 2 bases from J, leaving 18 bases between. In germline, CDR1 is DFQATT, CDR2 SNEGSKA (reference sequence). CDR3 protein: CSARGSMQGPTYNEQFF. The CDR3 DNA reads TGCAGTGCTAGAGGGAGCATGCAGGGCCCAACCTACAATGAGCAGTTCTTC.

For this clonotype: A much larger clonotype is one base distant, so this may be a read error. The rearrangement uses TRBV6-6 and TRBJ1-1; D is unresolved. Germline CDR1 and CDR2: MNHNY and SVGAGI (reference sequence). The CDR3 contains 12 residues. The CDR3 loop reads CASSPGLAEASF. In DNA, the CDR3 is TGTGCCAGCAGTCCGGGGTTGGCTGAAGCTTCCTTT.

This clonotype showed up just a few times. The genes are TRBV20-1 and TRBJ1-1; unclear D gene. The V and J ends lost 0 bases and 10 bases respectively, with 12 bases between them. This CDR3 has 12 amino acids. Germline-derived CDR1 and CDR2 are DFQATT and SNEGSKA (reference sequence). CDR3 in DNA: TGCAGTGCTAGAGAGACCGTCGGGAGAGCTTTCTTT. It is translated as CSARETVGRAFF.

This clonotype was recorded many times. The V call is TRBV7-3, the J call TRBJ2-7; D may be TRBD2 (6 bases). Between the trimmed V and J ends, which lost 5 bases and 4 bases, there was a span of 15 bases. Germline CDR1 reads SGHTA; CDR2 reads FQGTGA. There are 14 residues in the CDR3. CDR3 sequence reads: CASSLYGAGYEQYF. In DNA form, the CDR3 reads TGTGCCAGCAGCCTCTATGGGGCGGGGTACGAGCAGTACTTC.

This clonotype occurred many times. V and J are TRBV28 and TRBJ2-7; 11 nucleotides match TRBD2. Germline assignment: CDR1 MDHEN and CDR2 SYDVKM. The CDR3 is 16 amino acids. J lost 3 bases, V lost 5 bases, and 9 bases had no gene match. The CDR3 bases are TGTGCCAGCAGTCTCCCTAGCGGGAGGAGGGGCTACGAGCAGTACTTC. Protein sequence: CASSLPSGRRGYEQYF.

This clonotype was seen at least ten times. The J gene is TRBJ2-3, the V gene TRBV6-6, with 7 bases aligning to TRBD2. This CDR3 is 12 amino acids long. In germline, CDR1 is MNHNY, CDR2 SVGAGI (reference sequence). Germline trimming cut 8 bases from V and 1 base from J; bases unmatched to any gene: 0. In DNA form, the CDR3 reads TGTGCCAGCGGGAGGGGCACAGATACGCAGTATTTT. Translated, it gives CASGRGTDTQYF.

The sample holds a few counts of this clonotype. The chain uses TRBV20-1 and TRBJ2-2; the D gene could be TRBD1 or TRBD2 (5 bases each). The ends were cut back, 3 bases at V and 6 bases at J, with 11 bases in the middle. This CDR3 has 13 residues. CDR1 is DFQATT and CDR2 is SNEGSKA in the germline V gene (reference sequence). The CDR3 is CSARRRGAGELFF. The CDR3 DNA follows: TGCAGTGCTAGGCGGAGAGGGGCCGGGGAGCTGTTTTTT.

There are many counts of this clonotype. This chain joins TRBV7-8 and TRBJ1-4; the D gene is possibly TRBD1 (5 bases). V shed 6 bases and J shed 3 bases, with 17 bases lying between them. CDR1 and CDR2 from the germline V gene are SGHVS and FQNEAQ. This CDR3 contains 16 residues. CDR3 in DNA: TGTGCCAGCAGTTCTTCCTCGGGACGGGCTAATGAAAAACTGTTTTTT. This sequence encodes CASSSSSGRANEKLFF. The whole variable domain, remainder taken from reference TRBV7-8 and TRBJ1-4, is GAGVSQSPRYKVAKRGQDVALRCDPISGHVSLFWYQQALGQGPEFLTYFQNEAQLDKSGLPSDRFFAERPEGSVSTLKIQRTQQEDSAVYLCASSSSSGRANEKLFFGSGTQLSVL.

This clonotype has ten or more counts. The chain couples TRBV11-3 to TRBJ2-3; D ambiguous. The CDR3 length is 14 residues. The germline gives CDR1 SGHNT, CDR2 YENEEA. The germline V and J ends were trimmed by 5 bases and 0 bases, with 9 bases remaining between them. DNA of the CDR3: TGTGCCAGCAGCGCCGACGGAAGCACAGATACGCAGTATTTT. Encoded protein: CASSADGSTDTQYF. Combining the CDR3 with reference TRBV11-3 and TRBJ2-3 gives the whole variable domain EAGVVQSPRYKIIEKKQPVAFWCNPISGHNTLYWYLQNLGQGPELLIRYENEEAVDDSQLPKDRFSAERLKGVDSTLKIQPAELGDSAVYLCASSADGSTDTQYFGPGTRLTVL.